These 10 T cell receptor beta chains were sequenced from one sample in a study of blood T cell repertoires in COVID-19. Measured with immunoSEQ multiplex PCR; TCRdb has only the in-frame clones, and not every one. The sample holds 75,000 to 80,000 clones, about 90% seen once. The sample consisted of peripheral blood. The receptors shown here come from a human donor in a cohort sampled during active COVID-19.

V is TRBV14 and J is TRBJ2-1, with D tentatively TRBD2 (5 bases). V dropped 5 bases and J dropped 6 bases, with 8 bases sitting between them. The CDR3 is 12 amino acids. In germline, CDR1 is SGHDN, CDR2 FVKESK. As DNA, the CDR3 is TGTGCCAGCAGCGTAAGCGGCAATGAGCAGTTCTTC. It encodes CASSVSGNEQFF.

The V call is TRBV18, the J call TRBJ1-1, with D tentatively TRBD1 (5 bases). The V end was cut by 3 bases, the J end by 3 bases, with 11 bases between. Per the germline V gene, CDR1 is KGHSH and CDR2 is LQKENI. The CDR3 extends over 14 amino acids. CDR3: CASSPNSGYTEAFF. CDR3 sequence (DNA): TGTGCCAGCTCACCTAATTCAGGGTACACTGAAGCTTTCTTT.

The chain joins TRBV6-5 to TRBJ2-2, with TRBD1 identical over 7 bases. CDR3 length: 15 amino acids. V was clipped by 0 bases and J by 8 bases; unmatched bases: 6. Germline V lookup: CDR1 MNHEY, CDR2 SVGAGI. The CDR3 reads CASSYSNRGVGELFF. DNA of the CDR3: TGTGCCAGCAGTTACTCGAACAGGGGTGTAGGGGAGCTGTTTTTT.

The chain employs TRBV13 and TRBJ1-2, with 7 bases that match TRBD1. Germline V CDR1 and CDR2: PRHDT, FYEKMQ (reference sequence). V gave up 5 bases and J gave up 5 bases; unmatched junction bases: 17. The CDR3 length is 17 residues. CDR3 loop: CASSARGQSLFGYGYTF. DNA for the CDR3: TGTGCCAGCAGCGCCCGGGGACAGAGCCTCTTCGGATATGGCTACACCTTC.

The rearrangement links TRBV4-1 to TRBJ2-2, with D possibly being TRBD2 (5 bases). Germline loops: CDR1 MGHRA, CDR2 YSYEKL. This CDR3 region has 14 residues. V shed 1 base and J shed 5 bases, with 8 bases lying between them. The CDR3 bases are TGCGCCAGCAGCCAAGTTGAGGGTACCGGGGAGCTGTTTTTT. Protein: CASSQVEGTGELFF.

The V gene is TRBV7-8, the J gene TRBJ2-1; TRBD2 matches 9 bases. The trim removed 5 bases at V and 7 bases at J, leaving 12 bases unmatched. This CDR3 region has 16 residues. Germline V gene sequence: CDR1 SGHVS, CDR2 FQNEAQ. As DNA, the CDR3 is TGTGCCAGCAGCCCTGGGAAAGCGGGGGGCCTAAATGAGCAGTTCTTC. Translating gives CASSPGKAGGLNEQFF.

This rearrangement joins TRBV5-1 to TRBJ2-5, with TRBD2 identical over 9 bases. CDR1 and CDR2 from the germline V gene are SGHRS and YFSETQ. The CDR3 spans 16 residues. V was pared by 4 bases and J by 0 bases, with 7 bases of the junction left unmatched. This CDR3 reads CASSPAGGLNQETQYF. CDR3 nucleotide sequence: TGCGCCAGCAGCCCAGCGGGAGGCTTAAACCAAGAGACCCAGTACTTC.

CDR3 in amino acids: CASSLGGAQETQYF. For the CDR3, the DNA is TGTGCCAGCAGCTTGGGTGGGGCCCAAGAGACCCAGTACTTC. The chain has TRBV5-4 and TRBJ2-5, with D possibly TRBD1 on 5 matching bases. The germline V gene encodes CDR1 SGHNT and CDR2 YYREEE (reference sequence). The CDR3 covers 14 residues. Trimming cost V 0 bases and J 1 base, with 7 bases left between them.

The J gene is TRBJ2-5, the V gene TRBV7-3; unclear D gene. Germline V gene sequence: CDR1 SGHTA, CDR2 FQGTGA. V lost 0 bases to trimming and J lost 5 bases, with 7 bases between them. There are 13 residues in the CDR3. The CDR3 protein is CASSLTLAETQYF. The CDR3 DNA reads TGTGCCAGCAGCTTAACGTTGGCTGAGACCCAGTACTTC.

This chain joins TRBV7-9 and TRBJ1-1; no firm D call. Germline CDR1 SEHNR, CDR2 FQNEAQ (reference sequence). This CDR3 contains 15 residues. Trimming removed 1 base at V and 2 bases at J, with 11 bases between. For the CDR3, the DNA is TGTGCCAGCAGCTTAGTAACGGGGTTAAACACTGAAGCTTTCTTT. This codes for CASSLVTGLNTEAFF.